The rows below give T cell receptor beta chains drawn from one sample of a study of T cells in pancreatic ductal adenocarcinoma. The assay was immunoSEQ multiplex PCR, and TCRdb's table has in-frame clones only and misses some. The sample includes roughly 100,000 clones, more than 90% of them seen just once. The sequenced sample consisted of PBMCs. Receptors originate from a human donor with pancreatic ductal adenocarcinoma. CDR3s include the opening cysteine and the closing phenylalanine or tryptophan. D genes are given only for firm matches. The size of a clone is reported for some rows only, either as once, few or many, or as a class for expanded clones.

v_gene: TRBV15; d_gene: TRBD1; len: 16; j_gene: TRBJ2-2; abundance: -; CDR3nt: TGTGCCACCAGCAGAGGCGGGACAGGGGGCTCCGGGGAGCTGTTTTTT; CDR3aa: CATSRGGTGGSGELFF
v_gene: TRBV27; d_gene: -; len: 13; j_gene: TRBJ1-5; abundance: -; CDR3nt: TGTGCCAGCAGTGGGAGTCCCACTCAGCCCCAGCATTTT; CDR3aa: CASSGSPTQPQHF
v_gene: TRBV28; d_gene: -; len: 12; j_gene: TRBJ2-7; abundance: -; CDR3nt: TGTGCCAGCAGTTTGGGAGCGGCGACCAAATACTTC; CDR3aa: CASSLGAATKYF
v_gene: TRBV7-3; d_gene: -; len: 18; j_gene: TRBJ2-7; abundance: -; CDR3nt: TGTGCCAGCAGATTAAACCCCGGAGGGAGCGGAGGCTTTTACGAGCAGTACTTC; CDR3aa: CASRLNPGGSGGFYEQYF
v_gene: TRBV25-1; d_gene: -; len: 14; j_gene: TRBJ2-5; abundance: once; CDR3nt: TGTGCCAGCAGTAGTTGGGCAGGGGAAGAGACCCAGTACTTC; CDR3aa: CASSSWAGEETQYF
v_gene: TRBV10-3; d_gene: TRBD2; len: 15; j_gene: TRBJ2-7; abundance: -; CDR3nt: TGTGCCATCAGTGGGTCTAGCGGGGGTTTTTACGAGCAGTACTTC; CDR3aa: CAISGSSGGFYEQYF
v_gene: TRBV29-1; d_gene: -; len: 16; j_gene: TRBJ2-3; abundance: -; CDR3nt: TGCAGCGTTGAAGATCGGTTTTATCGGAGCACAGATACGCAGTATTTT; CDR3aa: CSVEDRFYRSTDTQYF
v_gene: TRBV7-2; d_gene: TRBD2; len: 16; j_gene: TRBJ2-5; abundance: -; CDR3nt: TGTGCCAGCAGCCGCCGGGGCGGGAGAATGGAAGAGACCCAGTACTTC; CDR3aa: CASSRRGGRMEETQYF
v_gene: TRBV27; d_gene: -; len: 14; j_gene: TRBJ1-2; abundance: few; CDR3nt: TGTGCCAGCAGCCCCGGGGGGGCTCCTTATGGCTACACCTTC; CDR3aa: CASSPGGAPYGYTF
v_gene: TRBV5-6; d_gene: TRBD2; len: 13; j_gene: TRBJ2-5; abundance: -; CDR3nt: TGTGCCAGCAGCTATTCTAGCGGAGAGACCCAGTACTTC; CDR3aa: CASSYSSGETQYF
v_gene: TRBV11-2; d_gene: TRBD2; len: 14; j_gene: TRBJ2-1; abundance: -; CDR3nt: TGTGCCAGCAGCTTAGGAGGGACTAGGAATGAGCAGTTCTTC; CDR3aa: CASSLGGTRNEQFF
v_gene: TRBV29-1; d_gene: -; len: 14; j_gene: TRBJ2-7; abundance: -; CDR3nt: TGCAGCGCCGCGGTAGCGCTGAGCTCCTACGAGCAGTACTTC; CDR3aa: CSAAVALSSYEQYF
v_gene: TRBV6-5; d_gene: -; len: 13; j_gene: TRBJ2-3; abundance: -; CDR3nt: TGTGCCAGCAGTTACAGTCAGGGAGATACGCAGTATTTT; CDR3aa: CASSYSQGDTQYF
v_gene: TRBV10-3; d_gene: TRBD1; len: 13; j_gene: TRBJ2-1; abundance: -; CDR3nt: TGTGCCACCGGGACAGGGGAATACAATGAGCAGTTCTTC; CDR3aa: CATGTGEYNEQFF
v_gene: TRBV5-1; d_gene: TRBD1; len: 16; j_gene: TRBJ2-2; abundance: -; CDR3nt: TGCGCCAGCAGCTTGCGCCTCGGGACAGGGGCCGGGGAGCTGTTTTTT; CDR3aa: CASSLRLGTGAGELFF
v_gene: TRBV30; d_gene: TRBD1; len: 15; j_gene: TRBJ2-2; abundance: once; CDR3nt: TGTGCCTGGAGTAAAATACAGGGGTACACCGGGGAGCTGTTTTTT; CDR3aa: CAWSKIQGYTGELFF
v_gene: TRBV7-2; d_gene: TRBD2; len: 15; j_gene: TRBJ2-1; abundance: -; CDR3nt: TGTGCCAGCAGCTTAGGGTTAGCGGGGTACAATGAGCAGTTCTTC; CDR3aa: CASSLGLAGYNEQFF
v_gene: TRBV6-6; d_gene: TRBD1; len: 14; j_gene: TRBJ1-1; abundance: -; CDR3nt: TGTGCCAGCAGTTTTGGTGGAGGGGGCAATGAAGCTTTCTTT; CDR3aa: CASSFGGGGNEAFF
v_gene: TRBV18; d_gene: -; len: 13; j_gene: TRBJ2-3; abundance: -; CDR3nt: TGTGCCAGCTCAACGGGAGTTGCAGATACGCAGTATTTT; CDR3aa: CASSTGVADTQYF
v_gene: TRBV18; d_gene: -; len: 14; j_gene: TRBJ1-2; abundance: -; CDR3nt: TGTGCCAGCTCACCAACGACAACAAACTATGGCTACACCTTC; CDR3aa: CASSPTTTNYGYTF
v_gene: TRBV11-2; d_gene: -; len: 14; j_gene: TRBJ1-5; abundance: -; CDR3nt: TGTGCCAGCAGCCGGACAAATAGCAATCAGCCCCAGCATTTT; CDR3aa: CASSRTNSNQPQHF
v_gene: TRBV29-1; d_gene: -; len: 11; j_gene: TRBJ2-5; abundance: once; CDR3nt: TGCAGCGTTGTACAGGTAGAGACCCAGTACTTC; CDR3aa: CSVVQVETQYF
v_gene: TRBV5-1; d_gene: TRBD2; len: 14; j_gene: TRBJ2-2; abundance: -; CDR3nt: TGCGCCACCACCCTAGCGGACCCGGCCGGGGAGCTGTTTTTT; CDR3aa: CATTLADPAGELFF
v_gene: TRBV7-3; d_gene: -; len: 13; j_gene: TRBJ2-2; abundance: -; CDR3nt: TGTGCCAGCAGCTCCCGACACTCCGGGGAGCTGTTTTTT; CDR3aa: CASSSRHSGELFF
v_gene: TRBV2; d_gene: TRBD2; len: 16; j_gene: TRBJ2-5; abundance: -; CDR3nt: TGTGCCAGCAAATTCGGACTAGCGGGAGGGGGAGAGACCCAGTACTTC; CDR3aa: CASKFGLAGGGETQYF
v_gene: TRBV2; d_gene: -; len: 14; j_gene: TRBJ2-2; abundance: -; CDR3nt: TGTGCCGGCTCTCGGGACACCCTCTGGGGGGAGCTGTTTTTT; CDR3aa: CAGSRDTLWGELFF
v_gene: TRBV7-9; d_gene: -; len: 14; j_gene: TRBJ2-3; abundance: -; CDR3nt: TGTGCCAGCAGCCCACAGGGTGGGGCAGATACGCAGTATTTT; CDR3aa: CASSPQGGADTQYF
v_gene: TRBV6-5; d_gene: -; len: 16; j_gene: TRBJ2-2; abundance: -; CDR3nt: TGTGCCAGCAGTTACTCACAGGGAACGAACACCGGGGAGCTGTTTTTT; CDR3aa: CASSYSQGTNTGELFF
v_gene: TRBV18; d_gene: TRBD1; len: 13; j_gene: TRBJ2-7; abundance: -; CDR3nt: TGTGCCAGCTCACCCGGACAGGGGAGCGAGCAGTACTTC; CDR3aa: CASSPGQGSEQYF
v_gene: TRBV15; d_gene: TRBD2; len: 14; j_gene: TRBJ2-5; abundance: -; CDR3nt: TGTGCCACCAGCAGAGATAGCGGGAGAGAGACCCAGTACTTC; CDR3aa: CATSRDSGRETQYF
v_gene: TRBV5-1; d_gene: TRBD2; len: 15; j_gene: TRBJ2-3; abundance: -; CDR3nt: TGCGCCAGCAGGCTAGCGGGAGGGGCCACAGATACGCAGTATTTT; CDR3aa: CASRLAGGATDTQYF
v_gene: TRBV5-1; d_gene: -; len: 15; j_gene: TRBJ1-3; abundance: -; CDR3nt: TGCGCCAGCAGCTTGGATCCAGTCTCTGGAAACACCATATATTTT; CDR3aa: CASSLDPVSGNTIYF
v_gene: TRBV19; d_gene: TRBD1; len: 15; j_gene: TRBJ1-5; abundance: -; CDR3nt: TGTGCCAGTTCCGGGGAAACAGGGGGCAATCAGCCCCAGCATTTT; CDR3aa: CASSGETGGNQPQHF
v_gene: TRBV28; d_gene: TRBD1; len: 13; j_gene: TRBJ2-2; abundance: once; CDR3nt: TGTGCCAGCAGCGGACAGGGTGCCGGGGAGCTGTTTTTT; CDR3aa: CASSGQGAGELFF
v_gene: TRBV30; d_gene: TRBD2; len: 13; j_gene: TRBJ2-7; abundance: -; CDR3nt: TGTGCCTGGAGCCCCCTAGCGGGAGTTGGGAAGTACTTC; CDR3aa: CAWSPLAGVGKYF
v_gene: TRBV5-6; d_gene: -; len: 16; j_gene: TRBJ2-7; abundance: once; CDR3nt: TGTGCCAGCAGCTCCCTGGGGGGGGCAGACAACTACGAGCAGTACTTC; CDR3aa: CASSSLGGADNYEQYF
v_gene: TRBV6-5; d_gene: TRBD2; len: 14; j_gene: TRBJ2-7; abundance: once; CDR3nt: TGTGCCAGCTCAGCGGGGGGGGTCTCCTACGAGCAGTACTTC; CDR3aa: CASSAGGVSYEQYF
v_gene: TRBV7-9; d_gene: TRBD1; len: 14; j_gene: TRBJ1-2; abundance: -; CDR3nt: TGTGCCAGCAGCCCTCCGGGACAGGGTGACGGCTACACCTTC; CDR3aa: CASSPPGQGDGYTF
v_gene: TRBV7-9; d_gene: -; len: 14; j_gene: TRBJ2-5; abundance: -; CDR3nt: TGTGCCAGCAGCTTAATGGCTGATCCGGAGACCCAGTACTTC; CDR3aa: CASSLMADPETQYF
v_gene: TRBV15; d_gene: TRBD1; len: 16; j_gene: TRBJ1-5; abundance: -; CDR3nt: TGTGCCACCAGCAGAGCCGGGACAGGGGGCAATCAGCCCCAGCATTTT; CDR3aa: CATSRAGTGGNQPQHF
v_gene: TRBV6-6; d_gene: -; len: 13; j_gene: TRBJ2-7; abundance: -; CDR3nt: TGTGCCACCCAACCGGGACAAACCTACGAGCAGTACTTC; CDR3aa: CATQPGQTYEQYF
v_gene: TRBV10-3; d_gene: -; len: 11; j_gene: TRBJ2-5; abundance: -; CDR3nt: TGTGCCACTCAGGGTCAAGAGACCCAGTACTTC; CDR3aa: CATQGQETQYF
v_gene: TRBV10-3; d_gene: -; len: 14; j_gene: TRBJ2-7; abundance: -; CDR3nt: TGTGCCATCAGCACACGGGACAAAGAGAGCGAGCAGTACTTC; CDR3aa: CAISTRDKESEQYF
v_gene: TRBV4-1; d_gene: TRBD1; len: 16; j_gene: TRBJ2-2; abundance: -; CDR3nt: TGCGCCAGCAGCCAAGAAAATACAGGGGGGACCGGGGAGCTGTTTTTT; CDR3aa: CASSQENTGGTGELFF
v_gene: TRBV10-2; d_gene: -; len: 14; j_gene: TRBJ2-2; abundance: -; CDR3nt: TGCGCCAGCAGTGAGTCGAGTCCCACCGGGGAGCTGTTTTTT; CDR3aa: CASSESSPTGELFF
v_gene: TRBV10-3; d_gene: -; len: 14; j_gene: TRBJ2-7; abundance: -; CDR3nt: TGTGCCATGGGGAATGGGGCGGACATAAACGAGCAGTACTTC; CDR3aa: CAMGNGADINEQYF
v_gene: TRBV14; d_gene: -; len: 16; j_gene: TRBJ1-4; abundance: -; CDR3nt: TGTGCCAGCAGCCAAGATGAGAGAGGTTATCGGGAAAAACTGTTTTTT; CDR3aa: CASSQDERGYREKLFF
v_gene: TRBV5-1; d_gene: TRBD1; len: 15; j_gene: TRBJ2-2; abundance: -; CDR3nt: TGCGCCAGCAGCTACCGGACAGGGGCGGACGGGGAGCTGTTTTTT; CDR3aa: CASSYRTGADGELFF
v_gene: TRBV5-1; d_gene: TRBD2; len: 15; j_gene: TRBJ2-2; abundance: -; CDR3nt: TGCGCCAGCAGACCCGGGACTAGCCTGTCCGGGGAGCTGTTTTTT; CDR3aa: CASRPGTSLSGELFF
v_gene: TRBV23-1; d_gene: TRBD2; len: 17; j_gene: TRBJ2-5; abundance: -; CDR3nt: TGCGCCAGCAGTCAAAGGAGCGGGATACCCGTCCGGGAGACCCAGTACTTC; CDR3aa: CASSQRSGIPVRETQYF
v_gene: TRBV2; d_gene: -; len: 13; j_gene: TRBJ1-4; abundance: once; CDR3nt: TGTGCCAGCTCCGCCACTCTCGGTGAAAAACTGTTTTTT; CDR3aa: CASSATLGEKLFF
v_gene: TRBV9; d_gene: TRBD2; len: 14; j_gene: TRBJ2-7; abundance: -; CDR3nt: TGTGCCAGCAGCGTGGGACTAGGTTCCTACGAGCAGTACTTC; CDR3aa: CASSVGLGSYEQYF
v_gene: TRBV18; d_gene: TRBD1; len: 16; j_gene: TRBJ2-2; abundance: -; CDR3nt: TGTGCCAGCTCACCCGTCGGACAGGAGTACACCGGGGAGCTGTTTTTT; CDR3aa: CASSPVGQEYTGELFF
v_gene: TRBV29-1; d_gene: TRBD1; len: 15; j_gene: TRBJ2-3; abundance: -; CDR3nt: TGCAGCGTTCTTCTAGGACAGGGGTCTGCAGATACGCAGTATTTT; CDR3aa: CSVLLGQGSADTQYF
v_gene: TRBV10-3; d_gene: -; len: 13; j_gene: TRBJ2-3; abundance: -; CDR3nt: TGTGCCATCAGTGGGCTTTACGGGGATACGCAGTATTTT; CDR3aa: CAISGLYGDTQYF
v_gene: TRBV5-1; d_gene: -; len: 16; j_gene: TRBJ2-2; abundance: -; CDR3nt: TGCGCCAGCAGGCACAGGGACCCCGCTTACACCGGGGAGCTGTTTTTT; CDR3aa: CASRHRDPAYTGELFF
v_gene: TRBV5-4; d_gene: -; len: 13; j_gene: TRBJ2-7; abundance: -; CDR3nt: TGTGCCAGCAGCCGGGACACCTCCTACGAGCAGTACTTC; CDR3aa: CASSRDTSYEQYF